A selection of T cell receptor beta chains follows, all from one sample in a study of post-analysis software for immune sequencing data. TCRdb re-called the PCR reads with MiXCR, one entry per CDR3 protein. Found here are 650,000 to 850,000 distinct CDR3 sequences, roughly 46% of them singletons; the top ten hold approximately 5%. Specimen: blood. The receptors were sampled from a girl under 18 with multiple sclerosis. The conserved cysteine and the conserved F or W are not part of the CDR3 here. The listing skips clone size in some rows; elsewhere it reads once, few, many or a size class.

CDR3aa | len | j_gene | abundance | v_gene
SASNLAGGTDTQY | 13 | TRBJ2-3 | few | TRBV20-1
SARSGQASSYNEQF | 14 | TRBJ2-1 | NA | TRBV20-1
SAVPGGGDTQY | 11 | TRBJ2-3 | few | TRBV20-1
SMRQGSLEAF | 10 | TRBJ1-1 | NA | TRBV29-1
SVERGDRGQETQY | 13 | TRBJ2-5 | NA | TRBV29-1
ASSSPIAGGEYEQF | 14 | TRBJ2-1 | few | TRBV7-9
SALAGVWGEQY | 11 | TRBJ2-7 | NA | TRBV20-1
ASSPSAGAQY | 10 | TRBJ2-3 | NA | TRBV5-1
ASSARTYEQY | 10 | TRBJ2-7 | many | TRBV7-9
ASSDQQGRDEQY | 12 | TRBJ2-7 | NA | TRBV12-3/TRBV12-4
ASSQTSGRGDTQY | 13 | TRBJ2-3 | once | TRBV4-3
ASNQLSSYNEQF | 12 | TRBJ2-1 | NA | TRBV28
SARTGGNEQF | 10 | TRBJ2-1 | NA | TRBV29-1
ASSWDRGTEAF | 11 | TRBJ1-1 | NA | TRBV5-1
ASSVGTGNTGELF | 13 | TRBJ2-2 | once | TRBV9
ASSQDRLAGSQEETQY | 16 | TRBJ2-5 | NA | TRBV4-2
ASSQDGGNEKLF | 12 | TRBJ1-4 | few | TRBV4-2
SARDPGFSDAAGELF | 15 | TRBJ2-2 | NA | TRBV20-1
ASSLVMGTDTQY | 12 | TRBJ2-3 | NA | TRBV12-3/TRBV12-4
ASSPLPSPSGEQY | 13 | TRBJ2-5 | NA | TRBV18
ASSRTSGSSTYEQY | 14 | TRBJ2-7 | NA | TRBV6-2/TRBV6-3
ASSLVRTSGIRHEQF | 15 | TRBJ2-1 | NA | TRBV7-6
ASSYSAQGRTEAF | 13 | TRBJ1-1 | NA | TRBV6-6
SGVGLAYDEQF | 11 | TRBJ2-1 | few | TRBV20-1
TSSTGEYQETQY | 12 | TRBJ2-5 | NA | TRBV20-1
ASSPLWGEQY | 10 | TRBJ2-4 | NA | TRBV7-6
SVGGGNSNQPQH | 12 | TRBJ1-5 | many | TRBV29-1
ASSTRPSTDTQY | 12 | TRBJ2-3 | NA | TRBV18
ASSYPGGREDSYEQY | 15 | TRBJ2-7 | NA | TRBV6-6
ASSSGSFGYEQY | 12 | TRBJ2-7 | NA | TRBV27
SARGSGRLSSYEQY | 14 | TRBJ2-7 | few | TRBV20-1
ASSLQGAQSSYEQY | 14 | TRBJ2-7 | many | TRBV12-3/TRBV12-4
SVILADQETQY | 11 | TRBJ2-5 | many | TRBV29-1
ASSPRAGGGHNEQF | 14 | TRBJ2-1 | NA | TRBV12-3/TRBV12-4
SVEPPVGNEQF | 11 | TRBJ2-1 | few | TRBV29-1
ASSPGVFPSYEQY | 13 | TRBJ2-7 | NA | TRBV12-3/TRBV12-4
ASSSSRTALRGEQY | 14 | TRBJ2-5 | NA | TRBV12-3/TRBV12-4
ASSSTGVFQY | 10 | TRBJ2-4 | NA | TRBV12-3/TRBV12-4
ASSPDIGDGYT | 11 | TRBJ1-2 | few | TRBV4-2
ASLHGLKNNEQF | 12 | TRBJ2-1 | few | TRBV7-2
ASSPPGREVYEQY | 13 | TRBJ2-7 | few | TRBV7-9
ASSVTGDNSPLH | 12 | TRBJ1-6 | NA | TRBV5-1
ASSVATGGPNTEAF | 14 | TRBJ1-1 | few | TRBV9
ATSDSLHNEQD | 11 | TRBJ2-1 | NA | TRBV24-1
ASSQLDRSNEKLF | 13 | TRBJ1-4 | NA | TRBV6-5
ASSLRGYEQY | 10 | TRBJ2-7 | many | TRBV12-3/TRBV12-4
ASSLDGPPNTEAF | 13 | TRBJ1-1 | NA | TRBV5-1